The 14 T cell receptor beta chains reported below all come from one sample, sequenced in a study of OX40 agonist ivuxolimab in advanced cancers. The protocol was immunoSEQ multiplex PCR, while the TCRdb copy is restricted to in-frame clones and leaves out a portion. Here the sample spans about 20,000 clones, approximately 82% being singletons. The starting material was CD4+ or CD8+ T cells sorted from blood, obtained in a trial of the OX40 agonist ivuxolimab. The receptors stem from an adult with an advanced solid tumor such as melanoma, head and neck, liver or kidney cancer.

The chain has TRBV14 and TRBJ1-1; 8 bases line up with TRBD1. The V gene end was trimmed by 4 bases and the J gene end by 11 bases; junction bases not matched to a gene: 15. CDR3 length: 15 amino acids. Germline loops: CDR1 SGHDN, CDR2 FVKESK. The CDR3 spells CASSLFPVGQGVAFF. Here the CDR3 DNA reads TGTGCCAGCAGCCTCTTCCCGGTCGGACAGGGAGTGGCTTTCTTT.

The rearrangement links TRBV27 to TRBJ2-1; D remains unclear. Per germline, CDR1 MNHEY and CDR2 SMNVEV (reference sequence). The length of the CDR3 is 14 residues. Trimming took 4 bases from V and 7 from J, leaving 14 bases between them. CDR3 amino acids: CASSSSSVGNEQFF. The CDR3, as DNA: TGTGCCAGCAGTTCCTCTTCGGTGGGGAATGAGCAGTTCTTC.

The chain uses TRBV6-5 and TRBJ1-1, with D perhaps matching TRBD1 (5 bases). Germline assignment: CDR1 MNHEY and CDR2 SVGAGI. Trimming took off 7 bases at V and 5 bases at J, with 17 bases between the two ends. The CDR3 contains 14 residues. The CDR3 here is CASMAHLGGTEAFF. As DNA, the CDR3 is TGTGCCAGCATGGCCCACCTCGGGGGGACTGAAGCTTTCTTT.

The rearrangement joins TRBV7-6 to TRBJ1-6, with 7 bases lining up with TRBD1. The CDR3 runs 14 residues. Germline V lookup: CDR1 SGHVS, CDR2 FNYEAQ. The trim removed 3 bases at V and 9 bases at J, leaving 5 bases unmatched. As DNA, the CDR3 is TGTGCCAGCAGCTTGGGAGGGGGCAGTTCACCCCTCCACTTT. Translating gives CASSLGGGSSPLHF.

The V gene is TRBV5-6, the J gene TRBJ2-3; D might be TRBD1 (5 bases). V gave up 4 bases and J gave up 4 bases, with 13 bases separating them. Germline lookup yields CDR1 SGHDT and CDR2 YYEEEE. The CDR3 loop spans 14 amino acids. CDR3: CASSTDTWPDTQYF. DNA of the CDR3: TGTGCCAGCAGCACGGACACCTGGCCAGATACGCAGTATTTT.

The chain couples TRBV12-5 to TRBJ1-4; TRBD1 might be the D (5 bases). Germline CDR1 reads LGHNT; CDR2 reads FRNRAP. The CDR3 is 15 amino acids. The V and J ends lost 5 bases and 7 bases respectively, with 17 bases between them. The CDR3 sequence is CASGPVEGVGEKLFF. The CDR3 coding sequence is TGTGCTAGTGGTCCGGTTGAAGGGGTGGGTGAAAAACTGTTTTTT.

The rearrangement links TRBV30 to TRBJ2-7, with 8 bases identical to TRBD2. Germline V gene lookup returns CDR1 GTSNPN and CDR2 SVGIG (reference sequence). With V trimmed by 4 bases and J by 3 bases, 14 bases remained unmatched. CDR3 size: 16 residues. CDR3 residues: CAWIPLSAGAVYEQYF. DNA of the CDR3: TGTGCCTGGATTCCCCTCTCAGCGGGAGCGGTCTACGAGCAGTACTTC.

This clone showed up just once. The chain links TRBV29-1 to TRBJ2-1; D remains unclear. V lost 6 bases to trimming and J lost 0 bases, with 9 bases between them. Germline loops: CDR1 SQVTM, CDR2 ANQGSEA. This CDR3 is 13 amino acids long. DNA of the CDR3: TGCAGCGTCAGCGAGAGCTCCTACAATGAGCAGTTCTTC. Translating gives CSVSESSYNEQFF.

The chain couples TRBV5-8 to TRBJ2-7; D could derive from TRBD1 or TRBD2 (6 bases each). Trimming removed 2 bases at V and 5 bases at J, with 11 bases between. CDR3 length: 13 residues. Germline loops: CDR1 SGHTS, CDR2 YDEGEE. CDR3 residues: CASSFPGANEQYF. DNA for the CDR3: TGTGCCAGCAGCTTTCCGGGGGCCAACGAGCAGTACTTC.

This clone is a singleton in its sample. The V gene is TRBV7-2, the J gene TRBJ2-1; 8 nucleotides agree with TRBD2. Germline CDR1 reads SGHTA; CDR2 reads FQGNSA. The CDR3 has 14 amino acids. V lost 4 bases, J lost 6 bases, and 5 bases stayed unmatched. This CDR3 is CASSWSGSGNEQFF. CDR3 coding DNA: TGTGCCAGCAGCTGGAGCGGGAGTGGCAATGAGCAGTTCTTC.

The CDR3 bases are TGTGCCAGCAGTAACATGCAGTTCAGCTCTGGGGCCAACGTCCTGACTTTC. Its translation is CASSNMQFSSGANVLTF. The chain joins TRBV27 to TRBJ2-6; D not resolved. V lost 5 bases and J 0 bases, leaving 14 bases between the germline ends. Germline assignment: CDR1 MNHEY and CDR2 SMNVEV (reference sequence). This CDR3 comprises 17 residues.

The V call is TRBV19, the J call TRBJ2-5, with 13 bases fitting TRBD2. The germline V gene encodes CDR1 LNHDA and CDR2 SQIVND (reference sequence). Germline trimming cut 6 bases from V and 2 bases from J; bases unmatched to any gene: 6. The CDR3 sequence is 16 residues long. For the CDR3, the DNA is TGTGCCAGTAGCCCAGGACTAGCGGGGGATCAAGAGACCCAGTACTTC. This gives the protein CASSPGLAGDQETQYF.

The rearrangement joins TRBV15 to TRBJ2-1, with D unresolved. CDR1 LNHNV and CDR2 YYDKDF come from the germline V gene (reference sequence). The germline V and J ends were trimmed by 9 bases and 0 bases, with 12 bases remaining between them. The CDR3 is 14 residues long. The chain's CDR3 is CATQTESSYNEQFF. DNA of the CDR3: TGTGCCACTCAAACTGAGAGCTCCTACAATGAGCAGTTCTTC.

The chain combines TRBV29-1 with TRBJ2-1, with 8 bases aligning to TRBD1. CDR1 and CDR2 (germline): SQVTM, ANQGSEA. After removal of 7 bases from V and 0 bases from J, the junction contained 8 bases not matched to a gene. The CDR3 contains 15 residues. CDR3 sequence: CSAAPGQDSYNEQFF. CDR3 nucleotide sequence: TGCAGCGCCGCCCCGGGACAGGACTCCTACAATGAGCAGTTCTTC.